One and the same sample provided the 9 T cell receptor beta chains below, sequenced in a study of blood T cell repertoires in COVID-19. Measured with immunoSEQ multiplex PCR; TCRdb has only the in-frame clones, and not every one. The sample holds about 210,000 clones, roughly 90% seen once. Sequenced: peripheral blood. All receptors derive from a man between 65 and 85 years old with acute or convalescent COVID-19.

This sequence joins TRBV5-3 and TRBJ1-1; unclear D gene. TRBV5-3 is recorded as an ORF, its role being uncertain. The CDR3 length is 16 residues. The V gene lost 1 base and the J gene lost 3 bases, with 16 bases spanning the gap. CDR3 sequence: CARSLHVLTVHTEAFF. CDR3 DNA sequence: TGTGCCAGAAGCTTGCACGTCTTAACGGTGCACACTGAAGCTTTCTTT.

The chain recombines TRBV4-3 with TRBJ2-7, with TRBD2 identical over 15 bases. With 1 base clipped from V and 4 bases from J, the junction kept 5 bases outside the gene matches. The germline gives CDR1 LGHNA, CDR2 YSLEER. The CDR3 totals 17 residues. CDR3: CASSQGIGLAGGYEQYF. CDR3 bases: TGCGCCAGCAGCCAAGGGATAGGACTAGCGGGAGGGTACGAGCAGTACTTC.

The chain combines TRBV3-1 (or the pseudogene TRBV3-2) with TRBJ2-3; D perhaps matches TRBD1 (6 bases). The CDR3 has 16 amino acids. Germline V gene data show CDR1 as LGHDT and CDR2 as YNNKEL (reference sequence). V shed 4 bases and J shed 4 bases, with 18 bases lying between them. In DNA, the CDR3 is TGTGCCAGCAGCCCCCGGGACACCAGAGGGGCAGATACGCAGTATTTT. This sequence encodes CASSPRDTRGADTQYF.

The chain employs TRBV24-1 and TRBJ2-1; TRBD1 matches at 8 bases. The CDR3 has 14 amino acids. The trim removed 9 bases at V and 3 bases at J, leaving 6 bases unmatched. Germline V CDR1 and CDR2: KGHDR, SFDVKD. CDR3 loop: CATGGTGDYNEQFF. The CDR3, as DNA: TGTGCCACCGGAGGGACAGGAGACTACAATGAGCAGTTCTTC.

The chain joins TRBV5-1 to TRBJ2-7; 8 nucleotides agree with TRBD1. The germline CDR1 and CDR2 sequences are SGHRS and YFSETQ. The CDR3 sequence is 15 residues long. With 3 bases clipped from V and 0 bases from J, the junction kept 5 bases outside the gene matches. The CDR3 loop is CASSSGTGGSYEQYF. CDR3 coding DNA: TGCGCCAGCAGCTCGGGGACAGGAGGCTCCTACGAGCAGTACTTC. The full variable domain, with the rest looked up from reference TRBV5-1 and TRBJ2-7, is KAGVTQTPRYLIKTRGQQVTLSCSPISGHRSVSWYQQTPGQGLQFLFEYFSETQRNKGNFPGRFSGRQFSNSRSEMNVSTLELGDSALYLCASSSGTGGSYEQYFGPGTRLTVT.

The chain combines TRBV5-4 with TRBJ2-2; weak D call: TRBD1 (5 bases). This CDR3 region has 18 residues. Germline CDR1 reads SGHNT; CDR2 reads YYREEE (reference sequence). The ends were cut back, 1 base at V and 5 bases at J, with 21 bases in the middle. This CDR3 is CASSLLKRTRSGTGELFF. CDR3 nucleotides: TGTGCCAGCAGCTTGTTGAAAAGGACACGGAGTGGAACCGGGGAGCTGTTTTTT.

The V call is TRBV10-3, the J call TRBJ1-5; weak D call: TRBD1 (6 bases). The CDR3 loop spans 14 amino acids. The V and J ends lost 2 bases and 4 bases respectively, with 9 bases between them. CDR1 and CDR2 (germline): ENHRY, SYGVKD. CDR3 sequence reads: CAISEGQRNQPQHF. CDR3 in DNA: TGTGCCATCAGTGAGGGACAGAGGAATCAGCCCCAGCATTTT.

The gene calls are TRBV29-1 and TRBJ1-2; 8 bases agree with TRBD1. Germline CDR1 is SQVTM and CDR2 is ANQGSEA. V shed 6 bases and J 7 bases; nucleotides not matched to a gene: 10. The CDR3 length is 13 residues. The chain's CDR3 is CSVRGQGVGGYTF. The CDR3 DNA is TGCAGCGTGCGAGGACAGGGAGTAGGTGGCTACACCTTC.

The rearrangement joins TRBV28 to TRBJ1-1; 7 nucleotides match TRBD1. This CDR3 comprises 15 residues. V lost 5 bases and J lost 1; bases outside the gene matches: 7. CDR1 MDHEN and CDR2 SYDVKM come from the germline V gene. The CDR3 nucleotides read TGTGCCAGCAGTGAACACAGGGGTGGGAACACTGAAGCTTTCTTT. Encoded protein: CASSEHRGGNTEAFF. The whole variable domain, filled in from reference TRBV28 and TRBJ1-1, reads DVKVTQSSRYLVKRTGEKVFLECVQDMDHENMFWYRQDPGLGLRLIYFSYDVKMKEKGDIPEGYSVSREKKERFSLILESASTNQTSMYLCASSEHRGGNTEAFFGQGTRLTVV.